The rows below give T cell receptor beta chains drawn from one sample of a study of a mutant IDH1 vaccine in newly diagnosed glioma. These receptors have no known antigen. Clones were sequenced by immunoSEQ multiplex PCR, and TCRdb holds only the in-frame ones, with some missing. The data hold about 61,000 clones, with approximately 80% observed a single time. Sequencing was performed on PBMCs, taken from a glioma patient whose treatment included an IDH1 peptide vaccine. The receptor source for this set is a man aged 50-60 years with glioma. The CDR3 runs from the conserved cysteine through the conserved F or W. D genes are given only for firm matches. Size values are once, few and many counts, or a class for expanded clones, and some rows have none.

abundance	len	v_gene	j_gene	d_gene	CDR3nt	CDR3aa
-	15	TRBV7-9	TRBJ1-4	-	TGTGCCAGCAGCCTTTACAGGGAAGAAGGTGAAAAACTGTTTTTT	CASSLYREEGEKLFF
-	14	TRBV5-1	TRBJ2-7	-	TGCGCCAGCAGCTTGTCCTTTCACGCGGACGAGCAGTACTTC	CASSLSFHADEQYF
-	15	TRBV15	TRBJ2-7	TRBD2	TGTGCCACCAGCAGATTAGCGGGAGGCGCCTACGAGCAGTACTTC	CATSRLAGGAYEQYF
-	13	TRBV7-2	TRBJ1-4	-	TGTGCCAGCAGCTTAAGCGTTGCTGAAAAACTGTTTTTT	CASSLSVAEKLFF
-	16	TRBV6-5	TRBJ2-3	TRBD2	TGTGCCAGCAGTTACTCGAAGCGGGAACTCACAGATACGCAGTATTTT	CASSYSKRELTDTQYF
-	15	TRBV4-1	TRBJ2-7	TRBD2	TGCGCCAGCAGCCAAGGACTAGCGGGGATCTACGAGCAGTACTTC	CASSQGLAGIYEQYF
-	15	TRBV5-1	TRBJ1-3	-	TGCGCCAGCAGCTTGGAACATGCATCGGGAAACACCATATATTTT	CASSLEHASGNTIYF
once	13	TRBV19	TRBJ1-1	-	TGTGCCAGTAGTATAGGGCGCCGAACTGAAGCTTTCTTT	CASSIGRRTEAFF
-	16	TRBV25-1	TRBJ2-1	-	TGTGCCAGCAGTGAATTTTTAGGGAGCTCCTACAATGAGCAGTTCTTC	CASSEFLGSSYNEQFF
-	14	TRBV19	TRBJ2-7	-	TGTGCCAGTGCCCTTGGGGGGGACAACTACGAGCAGTACTTC	CASALGGDNYEQYF
-	13	TRBV7-6	TRBJ1-1	-	TGTGCCAGCAGCTTAACCGTGAACACTGAAGCTTTCTTT	CASSLTVNTEAFF
-	13	TRBV25-1	TRBJ1-2	-	TGTGCCAGCACCAGCTCGGAGGTCTATGGCTACACCTTC	CASTSSEVYGYTF
-	14	TRBV19	TRBJ1-3	-	TGTGCCAGTAGTCCCCAGAAGTCCGGAAACACCATATATTTT	CASSPQKSGNTIYF
-	17	TRBV7-2	TRBJ2-2	-	TGTGCCAGCAGCCCCGGGGGAAGCCGATCGAACACCGGGGAGCTGTTTTTT	CASSPGGSRSNTGELFF
-	14	TRBV18	TRBJ2-7	TRBD2	TGTGCCAGCTCACTGAGGACTAGCTCGGACGAGCAGTACTTC	CASSLRTSSDEQYF
-	15	TRBV7-2	TRBJ1-1	-	TGTGCCAGCAGCTTACTAATACAGGGGAACACTGAAGCTTTCTTT	CASSLLIQGNTEAFF